The source of this T cell receptor beta chain is a study of T-cell reconstitution after alpha-beta-depleted transplantation in children. TCRbeta library preparation incorporated unique molecular identifiers. TCRdb called the PCR reads again in MiXCR, with one record for every CDR3 protein. The data show 450,000 to 600,000 distinct CDR3 sequences, 13% seen once. Study results and caveats: The main origin of T-cell counts and diversity one year after transplant was newly produced T cells. Expanded graft clones numbering several hundred reportedly gave rise to alpha-beta T cells about two months after transplant. Where some patients showed high TCRbeta diversity at day 60, it came from recipient T cells and thymic progenitors that had survived.

Germline-derived CDR1 and CDR2 are MDHEN and SYDVKM. Between the trimmed V and J ends, which lost 5 bases and 5 bases, there was a span of 13 bases. The CDR3 has 13 residues. On this clonotype itself: Its antigen is unidentified.

The chain recombines TRBV28 with TRBJ2-7, with D perhaps assigned TRBD1 or TRBD2 (6 bases each). Material: PBMCs, mostly from graft donor cells, obtained 360 days after TCRalphabeta/CD19-depleted stem cell transplant. This sequence was found in a male patient younger than 18 who had a stem cell transplant for acute myeloid leukemia, so the T cells may come from the graft donor. The CDR3 bases are TGTGCCAGCAGTCCGGGGGCCGACGACGAGCAGTACTTC. Its protein is CASSPGADDEQYF.